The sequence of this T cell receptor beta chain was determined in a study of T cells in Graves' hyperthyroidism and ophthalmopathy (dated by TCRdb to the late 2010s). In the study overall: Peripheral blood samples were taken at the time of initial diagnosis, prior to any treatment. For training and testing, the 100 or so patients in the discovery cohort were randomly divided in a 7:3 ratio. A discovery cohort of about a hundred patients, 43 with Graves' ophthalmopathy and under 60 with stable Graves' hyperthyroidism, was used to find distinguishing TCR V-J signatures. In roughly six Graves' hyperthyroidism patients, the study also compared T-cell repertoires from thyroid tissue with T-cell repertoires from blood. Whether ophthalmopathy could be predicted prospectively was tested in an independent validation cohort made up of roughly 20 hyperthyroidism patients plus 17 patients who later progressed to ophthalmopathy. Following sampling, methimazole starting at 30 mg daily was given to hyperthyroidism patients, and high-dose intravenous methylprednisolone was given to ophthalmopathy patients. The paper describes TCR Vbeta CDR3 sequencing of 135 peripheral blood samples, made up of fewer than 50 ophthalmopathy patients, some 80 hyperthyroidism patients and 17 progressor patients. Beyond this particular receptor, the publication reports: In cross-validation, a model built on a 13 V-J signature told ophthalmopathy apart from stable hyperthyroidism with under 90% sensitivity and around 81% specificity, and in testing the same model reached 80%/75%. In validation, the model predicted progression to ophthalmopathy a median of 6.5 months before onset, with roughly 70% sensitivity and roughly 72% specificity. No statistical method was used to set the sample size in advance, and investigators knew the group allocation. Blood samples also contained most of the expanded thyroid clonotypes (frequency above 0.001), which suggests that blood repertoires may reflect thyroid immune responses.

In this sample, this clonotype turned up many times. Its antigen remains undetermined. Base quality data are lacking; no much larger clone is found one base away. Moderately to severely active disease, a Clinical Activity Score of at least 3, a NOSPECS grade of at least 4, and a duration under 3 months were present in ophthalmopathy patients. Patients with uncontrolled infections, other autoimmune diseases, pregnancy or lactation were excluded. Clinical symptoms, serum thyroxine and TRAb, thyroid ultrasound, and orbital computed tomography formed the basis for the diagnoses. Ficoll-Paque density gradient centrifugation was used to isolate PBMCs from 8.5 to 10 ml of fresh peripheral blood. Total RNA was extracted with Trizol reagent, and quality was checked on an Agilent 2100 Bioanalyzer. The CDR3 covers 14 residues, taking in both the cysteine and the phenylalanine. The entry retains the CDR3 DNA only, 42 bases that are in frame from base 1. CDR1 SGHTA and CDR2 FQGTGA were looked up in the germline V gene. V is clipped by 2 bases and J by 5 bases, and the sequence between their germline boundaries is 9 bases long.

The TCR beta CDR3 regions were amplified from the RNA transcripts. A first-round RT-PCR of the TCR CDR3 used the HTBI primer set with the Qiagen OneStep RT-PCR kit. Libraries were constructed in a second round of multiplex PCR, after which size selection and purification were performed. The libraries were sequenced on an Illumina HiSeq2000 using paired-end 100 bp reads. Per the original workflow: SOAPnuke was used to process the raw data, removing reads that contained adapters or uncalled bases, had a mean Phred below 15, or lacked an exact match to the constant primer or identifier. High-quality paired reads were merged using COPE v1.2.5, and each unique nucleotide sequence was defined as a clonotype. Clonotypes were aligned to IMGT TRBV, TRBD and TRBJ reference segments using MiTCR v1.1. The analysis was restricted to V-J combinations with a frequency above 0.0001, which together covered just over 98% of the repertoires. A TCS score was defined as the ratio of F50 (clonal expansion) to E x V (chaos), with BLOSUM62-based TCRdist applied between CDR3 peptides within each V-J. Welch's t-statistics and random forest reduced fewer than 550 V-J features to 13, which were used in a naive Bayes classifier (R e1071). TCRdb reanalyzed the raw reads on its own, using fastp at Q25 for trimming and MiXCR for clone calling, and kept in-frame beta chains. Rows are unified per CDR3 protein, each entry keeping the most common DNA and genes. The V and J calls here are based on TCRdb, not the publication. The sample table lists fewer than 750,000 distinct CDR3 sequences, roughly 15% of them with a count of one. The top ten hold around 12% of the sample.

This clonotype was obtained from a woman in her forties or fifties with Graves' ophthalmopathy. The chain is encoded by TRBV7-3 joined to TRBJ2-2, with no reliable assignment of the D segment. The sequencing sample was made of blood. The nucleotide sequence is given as TGTGCCAGCAGCTTAGAAACCGATACCGGGGAGCTGTTTTTT. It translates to CASSLETDTGELFF.